The 14 T cell receptor beta chains below all came from one sample that was sequenced in a study of T cells in Graves' hyperthyroidism and ophthalmopathy. TCR beta CDR3 sequences were amplified from RNA transcripts. In the first-round RT-PCR of the TCR CDR3, the HTBI primer set was used. TCRdb passed the multiplex PCR reads through MiXCR, listing each CDR3 protein once. This table has fewer than 200,000 distinct CDR3 sequences, about 9.4% appearing once. Specimen: blood. All receptors derive from a woman under 30 with Graves' hyperthyroidism that later progressed to Graves' ophthalmopathy.

This clonotype was observed a few times. The gene calls are TRBV4-2 and TRBJ2-2, with a tentative D call TRBD2 (5 bases). Per germline, CDR1 LGHNA and CDR2 YNFKEQ. The CDR3 is 18 amino acids. V was clipped by 1 base and J by 0 bases, with 15 bases between them. Written as DNA, the CDR3 is TGTGCCAGCAGCCAAGGAGGGTGGGCGAGGACGAACACCGGGGAGCTGTTTTTT. This sequence encodes CASSQGGWARTNTGELFF.

The chain has TRBV4-1 and TRBJ2-2, with TRBD1 matching over 8 bases. Germline values: CDR1 MGHRA, CDR2 YSYEKL. CDR3 length: 12 residues. The ends lost 8 bases at V and 16 bases at J; junction bases unmatched: 12. In DNA form, the CDR3 reads TGCGCCAGCGGAGGATCGCGACAGGGGACGTTTTTT. Its protein product is CASGGSRQGTFF.

The table lists this clonotype with many counts. The rearrangement uses TRBV30 and TRBJ2-5, with 7 bases aligning to TRBD1. The CDR3 length is 15 residues. Germline V gene sequence: CDR1 GTSNPN, CDR2 SVGIG (reference sequence). V lost 2 bases and J lost 5; bases outside the gene matches: 11. The CDR3 coding sequence is TGTGCCTGGAGTTTTACAGGGGCCACGACGGAGACCCAGTACTTC. Translating it yields CAWSFTGATTETQYF.

In this sample, this clonotype turned up a few times. The gene calls are TRBV15 and TRBJ2-7, with 7 nucleotides matching TRBD2. The ends lost 3 bases at V and 3 bases at J; junction bases unmatched: 8. Germline CDR1 reads LNHNV; CDR2 reads YYDKDF (reference sequence). The CDR3 spans 15 residues. The CDR3 region has the DNA TGTGCCACCAGCAGGTCAAGCGGGATATACTACGAGCAGTACTTC. This sequence encodes CATSRSSGIYYEQYF. Full variable domain (missing parts from reference TRBV15 and TRBJ2-7): DAMVIQNPRYQVTQFGKPVTLSCSQTLNHNVMYWYQQKSSQAPKLLFHYYDKDFNNEADTPDNFQSRRPNTSFCFLDIRSPGLGDTAMYLCATSRSSGIYYEQYFGPGTRLTVT.

This clonotype was detected only a few times. This chain uses TRBV20-1 with TRBJ2-2; unclear D gene. The CDR3 covers 13 residues. The germline V and J ends were trimmed by 3 bases and 1 base, with 6 bases remaining between them. Germline V CDR1 and CDR2: DFQATT, SNEGSKA (reference sequence). The CDR3, as DNA: TGCAGTGCTAGTTTCAGGAACACCGGGGAGCTGTTTTTT. This encodes CSASFRNTGELFF.

This clonotype was found many times. The chain recombines TRBV29-1 with TRBJ2-1, with 8 bases fitting TRBD2. Looked up from germline, CDR1 is SQVTM and CDR2 is ANQGSEA. Trimming at V came to 8 bases and at J to 3 bases, leaving 12 bases not matched to a gene. The CDR3 spans 15 residues. CDR3 in DNA: TGCAGCACTAGCGGACTTACCTGGGACTACAATGAGCAGTTCTTC. Its protein is CSTSGLTWDYNEQFF.

This clonotype showed up many times. V and J are TRBV24-1 and TRBJ2-2; D might be TRBD1 (7 bases). The CDR3 totals 16 residues. The germline V and J ends were trimmed by 5 bases and 3 bases, with 15 bases remaining between them. Germline loops: CDR1 KGHDR, CDR2 SFDVKD. As DNA, the CDR3 is TGTGCCACCAGTGGTCGCGGGGACAGACACACCGGGGAGCTGTTTTTT. It encodes CATSGRGDRHTGELFF.

This clonotype was observed at least ten times. DNA of the CDR3: TGTGCCAGCAGTTTAGATTCATTAGAGCGGGATGGCTACACCTTC. Its protein is CASSLDSLERDGYTF. The V and J genes are TRBV28 and TRBJ1-2, with D unresolved. CDR3 size: 15 residues. Looked up from germline, CDR1 is MDHEN and CDR2 is SYDVKM. V shed 2 bases and J shed 6 bases, with 16 bases lying between them.

The chain employs TRBV9 and TRBJ2-1; unclear D gene. This CDR3 has 12 residues. The ends were cut back, 3 bases at V and 2 bases at J, with 3 bases in the middle. Germline V gene data show CDR1 as SGDLS and CDR2 as YYNGEE. In DNA form, the CDR3 reads TGTGCCAGCAGCGAAGCCTACAATGAGCAGTTCTTC. Translating gives CASSEAYNEQFF.

This clonotype occurred many times. The chain recombines TRBV6-1 with TRBJ1-1; unclear D gene. Per germline, CDR1 MNHNS and CDR2 SASEGT. CDR3 size: 18 residues. Trimming pared 4 bases from V and 4 bases from J, leaving 25 bases between. The CDR3 is CASSVRAGPRGGSTEAFF. Written as DNA, the CDR3 is TGTGCCAGCAGTGTCCGCGCCGGGCCCCGGGGAGGGAGCACTGAAGCTTTCTTT.

With regard to this clonotype: This could be a read error, since a much larger clone is one nucleotide away. This sequence joins TRBV9 and TRBJ2-1, with 9 positions matching TRBD2. The CDR3 totals 17 residues. CDR1 is SGDLS, CDR2 YYNGEE, per germline. Trimming took 0 bases from V and 8 from J; bases not matched to a gene: 12. The CDR3, as DNA: TGTGCCAGCAGCGTAGGTGCCTGGCGCGGGAGGGCCGATGAGCAGTTCTTC. Translated: CASSVGAWRGRADEQFF.

This clonotype occurred a few times. A read error may explain this, as a much larger clone is one base away. V and J are TRBV2 and TRBJ2-7; D not certain. V was pared by 7 bases and J by 3 bases, with 19 bases between. The CDR3 runs to 15 residues. The V gene's germline CDR1 is SNHLY and CDR2 FYNNEI. The CDR3 region has the DNA TGTGCCAGCAATGACGCGGTTCGAACCAACTACGAGCAGTACTTC. Translating it yields CASNDAVRTNYEQYF.

This clonotype has ten or more counts. CDR3 in DNA: TGTGCCAGCAGCTGTGGTGGGACAGATAACACCGGGGAGCTGTTTTTT. This codes for CASSCGGTDNTGELFF. The genes are TRBV7-8 and TRBJ2-2, with 7 bases identical to TRBD1. There are 16 residues in the CDR3. The germline V gene encodes CDR1 SGHVS and CDR2 FQNEAQ. J gave up 2 bases and V 4 bases, and 7 bases lay outside the gene matches. Full variable domain (remainder filled in from reference TRBV7-8 and TRBJ2-2): GAGVSQSPRYKVAKRGQDVALRCDPISGHVSLFWYQQALGQGPEFLTYFQNEAQLDKSGLPSDRFFAERPEGSVSTLKIQRTQQEDSAVYLCASSCGGTDNTGELFFGEGSRLTVL.

This clonotype was observed at least ten times. V is TRBV6-1 and J is TRBJ1-2, with D unclear. Germline CDR1 and CDR2: MNHNS and SASEGT. The CDR3 is 13 residues long. V was shortened by 2 bases and J by 0 bases, with 4 bases between the two germline ends. CDR3 sequence (DNA): TGTGCCAGCAGTGAATCCCCTAACTATGGCTACACCTTC. This gives the protein CASSESPNYGYTF.